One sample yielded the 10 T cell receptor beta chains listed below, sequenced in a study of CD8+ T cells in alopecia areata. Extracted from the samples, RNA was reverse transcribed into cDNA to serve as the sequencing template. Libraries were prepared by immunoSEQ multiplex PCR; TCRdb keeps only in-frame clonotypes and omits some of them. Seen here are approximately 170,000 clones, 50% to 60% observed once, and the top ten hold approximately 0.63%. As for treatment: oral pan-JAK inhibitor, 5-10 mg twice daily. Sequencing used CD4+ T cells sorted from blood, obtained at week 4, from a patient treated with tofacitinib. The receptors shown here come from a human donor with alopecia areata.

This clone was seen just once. The DNA for the CDR3 is TGTGCCAGCAGCGCCGCTTTAGGTGGGGCAGATACGCAGTATTTT. It codes for CASSAALGGADTQYF. The chain couples TRBV9 to TRBJ2-3; D ambiguous. CDR1 and CDR2 (germline): SGDLS, YYNGEE. Trimming cost V 3 bases and J 4 bases, with 15 bases left between them. This CDR3 region has 15 residues.

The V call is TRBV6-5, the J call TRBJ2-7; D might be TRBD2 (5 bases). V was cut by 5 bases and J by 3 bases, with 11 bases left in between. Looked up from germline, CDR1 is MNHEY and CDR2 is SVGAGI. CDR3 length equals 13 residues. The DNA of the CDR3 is TGTGCCAGCAGTGAAGAAGGAGGCTACGAGCAGTACTTC. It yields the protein CASSEEGGYEQYF.

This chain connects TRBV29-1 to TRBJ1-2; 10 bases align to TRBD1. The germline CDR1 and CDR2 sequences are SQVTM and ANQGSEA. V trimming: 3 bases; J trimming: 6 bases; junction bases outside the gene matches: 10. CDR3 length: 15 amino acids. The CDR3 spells CSVEILGTGANGYTF. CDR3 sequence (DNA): TGCAGCGTTGAGATCCTCGGGACAGGGGCAAATGGCTACACCTTC. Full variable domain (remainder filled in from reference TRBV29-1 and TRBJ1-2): SAVISQKPSRDICQRGTSLTIQCQVDSQVTMMFWYRQQPGQSLTLIATANQGSEATYESGFVIDKFPISRPNLTFSTLTVSNMSPEDSSIYLCSVEILGTGANGYTFGSGTRLTVV.

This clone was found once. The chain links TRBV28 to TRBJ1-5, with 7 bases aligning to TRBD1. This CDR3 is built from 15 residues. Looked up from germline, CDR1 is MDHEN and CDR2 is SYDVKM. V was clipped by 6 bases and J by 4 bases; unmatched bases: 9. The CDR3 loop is CASSPTGVRNQPQHF. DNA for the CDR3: TGTGCCAGCAGCCCTACAGGGGTCCGAAATCAGCCCCAGCATTTT. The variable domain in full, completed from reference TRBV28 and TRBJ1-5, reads DVKVTQSSRYLVKRTGEKVFLECVQDMDHENMFWYRQDPGLGLRLIYFSYDVKMKEKGDIPEGYSVSREKKERFSLILESASTNQTSMYLCASSPTGVRNQPQHFGDGTRLSIL.

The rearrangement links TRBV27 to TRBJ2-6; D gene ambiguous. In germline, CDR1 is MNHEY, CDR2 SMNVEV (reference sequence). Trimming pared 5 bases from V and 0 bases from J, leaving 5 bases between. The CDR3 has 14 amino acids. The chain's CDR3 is CASSPYSGANVLTF. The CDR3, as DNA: TGTGCCAGCAGTCCGTACTCTGGGGCCAACGTCCTGACTTTC.

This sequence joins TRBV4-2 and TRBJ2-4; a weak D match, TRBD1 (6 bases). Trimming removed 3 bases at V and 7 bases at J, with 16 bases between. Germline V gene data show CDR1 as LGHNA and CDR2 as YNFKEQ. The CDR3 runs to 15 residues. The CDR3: CASSHRGGEGNIQYF. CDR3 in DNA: TGTGCCAGCAGCCACCGAGGGGGAGAGGGGAACATTCAGTACTTC.

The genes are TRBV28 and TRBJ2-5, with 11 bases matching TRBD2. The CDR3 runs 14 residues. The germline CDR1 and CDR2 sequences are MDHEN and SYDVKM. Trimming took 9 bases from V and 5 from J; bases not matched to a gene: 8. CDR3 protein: CASSGRAGVETQYF. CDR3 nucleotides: TGTGCCAGTAGCGGGAGGGCCGGGGTGGAGACCCAGTACTTC.

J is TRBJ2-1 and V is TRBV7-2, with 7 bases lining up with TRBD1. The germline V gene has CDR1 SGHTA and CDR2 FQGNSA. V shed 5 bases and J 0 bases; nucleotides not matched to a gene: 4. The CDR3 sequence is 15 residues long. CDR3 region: CASSPDRSSYNEQFF. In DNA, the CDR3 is TGTGCCAGCAGCCCGGACAGGAGCTCCTACAATGAGCAGTTCTTC. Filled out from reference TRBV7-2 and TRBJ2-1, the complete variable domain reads GAGVSQSPSNKVTEKGKDVELRCDPISGHTALYWYRQSLGQGLEFLIYFQGNSAPDKSGLPSDRFSAERTGGSVSTLTIQRTQQEDSAVYLCASSPDRSSYNEQFFGPGTRLTVL.

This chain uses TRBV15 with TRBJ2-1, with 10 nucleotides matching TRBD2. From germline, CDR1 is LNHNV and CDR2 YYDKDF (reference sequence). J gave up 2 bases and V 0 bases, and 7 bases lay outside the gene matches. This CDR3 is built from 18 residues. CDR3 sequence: CATSRDHVAGGAYNEQFF. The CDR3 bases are TGTGCCACCAGCAGAGATCACGTAGCGGGAGGTGCCTACAATGAGCAGTTCTTC.

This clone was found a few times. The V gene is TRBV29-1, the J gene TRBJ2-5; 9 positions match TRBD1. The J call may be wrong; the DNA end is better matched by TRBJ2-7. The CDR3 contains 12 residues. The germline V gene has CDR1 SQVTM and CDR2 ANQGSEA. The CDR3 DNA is TGCAGCGTCGGGACAGGGTCCTACGAGCAGTACTTC. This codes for CSVGTGSYEQYF.